The 14 T cell receptor beta chains presented below share a single source sample, sequenced in a study of T cell repertoires in cytomegalovirus infection. MiXCR, applied by TCRdb to the reads, yields one record per CDR3 protein. Altogether some 440,000 distinct CDR3 sequences are present, roughly 30% being singletons, with the ten largest covering roughly an eighth. Sample: PBMCs. The receptors here all came from a human donor in good health (CMV status not recorded). Some clones in this sample may be carry-over from other donors' samples.

The table lists this clonotype with many counts. This chain connects TRBV7-9 to TRBJ2-2, with D perhaps TRBD2 (6 bases). Trimming shortened V by 1 base and J by 2 bases, and 20 bases separated the two germline ends. The CDR3 covers 19 residues. Germline V lookup: CDR1 SEHNR, CDR2 FQNEAQ (reference sequence). The CDR3: CASSLGRGPGLANTGELFF. The CDR3 DNA is TGTGCCAGCAGCTTAGGGAGAGGACCGGGACTGGCTAACACCGGGGAGCTGTTTTTT.

The V gene is TRBV12-3 or TRBV12-4, the J gene TRBJ2-5; D remains ambiguous. V dropped 6 bases and J dropped 2 bases, with 10 bases sitting between them. The CDR3 loop spans 13 amino acids. The CDR3 DNA sequence: TGTGCCAGCAGAGGAGACATACAAGAGACCCAGTACTTC. Its translation: CASRGDIQETQYF.

This clonotype was counted between two and nine times. The chain carries TRBV28 and TRBJ1-3; 8 bases match TRBD1. CDR1 and CDR2 from the germline V gene are MDHEN and SYDVKM. V trimming: 6 bases; J trimming: 1 base; junction bases outside the gene matches: 5. The CDR3 contains 15 residues. The CDR3 DNA reads as TGTGCCAGCAGCCCAGGGGGCAGGTCTGGAAACACCATATATTTT. This gives the protein CASSPGGRSGNTIYF. The full variable domain, completed using reference TRBV28 and TRBJ1-3, is DVKVTQSSRYLVKRTGEKVFLECVQDMDHENMFWYRQDPGLGLRLIYFSYDVKMKEKGDIPEGYSVSREKKERFSLILESASTNQTSMYLCASSPGGRSGNTIYFGEGSWLTVV.

This clonotype was seen a handful of times. This chain joins TRBV29-1 and TRBJ1-5, with 8 bases identical to TRBD1. The CDR3 runs 13 residues. The germline gives CDR1 SQVTM, CDR2 ANQGSEA. The V segment lost 6 bases and the J segment 6 bases; nucleotides outside the gene matches: 7. CDR3 nucleotides: TGCAGCGTCGCCGGACAGGGAGGTCAGCCCCAGCATTTT. Its translation: CSVAGQGGQPQHF. Full variable domain (rest looked up from reference TRBV29-1 and TRBJ1-5): SAVISQKPSRDICQRGTSLTIQCQVDSQVTMMFWYRQQPGQSLTLIATANQGSEATYESGFVIDKFPISRPNLTFSTLTVSNMSPEDSSIYLCSVAGQGGQPQHFGDGTRLSIL.

J is TRBJ2-7 and V is TRBV7-8; D gene unclear. Trimming removed 1 base from V and 5 bases from J, with 9 bases in between. The germline CDR1 and CDR2 sequences are SGHVS and FQNEAQ. This CDR3 spans 13 amino acids. The CDR3 region is CASSLEVGNEQYF. CDR3 DNA sequence: TGTGCCAGCAGCTTAGAAGTGGGCAACGAGCAGTACTTC.

The J gene is TRBJ2-3, the V gene TRBV18; TRBD2 matches at 12 bases. The CDR3 totals 16 residues. CDR1 KGHSH and CDR2 LQKENI come from the germline V gene. V shed 3 bases, J shed 6 bases, and the junction held 7 bases outside the gene matches. The CDR3 reads CASSPLLAGGGDTQYF. The CDR3 bases are TGTGCCAGCTCACCCCTACTAGCGGGGGGCGGTGATACGCAGTATTTT.

The gene calls are TRBV6-2 or TRBV6-3 and TRBJ2-7; D gene unclear. Germline CDR1 reads MNHEY; CDR2 reads SVGEGT. The CDR3 has 14 residues. V gave up 8 bases and J gave up 5 bases, with 19 bases separating them. The CDR3 DNA follows: TGTGCCAGCGAAAGGGCTACGGTCGGCGACGAGCAGTACTTC. It codes for CASERATVGDEQYF.

The genes are TRBV5-4 and TRBJ1-2, with a weak D call TRBD1 (6 bases). This CDR3 has 12 residues. Germline CDR1 and CDR2: SGHNT and YYREEE (reference sequence). V was trimmed by 4 bases and J by 6 bases, leaving 10 bases between them. CDR3 nucleotide sequence: TGTGCCAGCAGCCTGGGGGCGAATGGCTACACCTTC. It specifies CASSLGANGYTF.

The V and J genes are TRBV19 and TRBJ1-6; maybe TRBD1 (6 bases). The germline V gene has CDR1 LNHDA and CDR2 SQIVND (reference sequence). V dropped 9 bases and J dropped 10 bases, with 22 bases sitting between them. This CDR3 is 15 amino acids long. The CDR3 DNA sequence: TGTGCCAGGATTCCTAACAGGGAAATATTGTCACCCCTCCACTTT. Its translation: CARIPNREILSPLHF.

Of note for this clonotype: This may arise from a read error, as a much more abundant clone is one base away. The V and J genes are TRBV11-2 and TRBJ1-2; 8 bases are a match to TRBD1. The germline V gene has CDR1 SGHAT and CDR2 FQNNGV. This CDR3 has 18 amino acids. CDR3 nucleotides: TGTGCCAGCAGATTAGATCTCTTGACAGGGGCGGATGTCTATGGCTACACCTTC. Amino acids: CASRLDLLTGADVYGYTF.

As regards this clonotype: The junction does not match germline at one end; this may be a read error. This rearrangement joins TRBV7-9 to TRBJ1-2; perhaps TRBD1 as D (5 bases). The CDR3 has 13 amino acids. Germline V gene lookup returns CDR1 SEHNR and CDR2 FQNEAQ (reference sequence). The chain's CDR3 is CDSSRGHHYGYTF. The CDR3 bases are TGTGACAGCAGCCGAGGACATCACTATGGCTACACCTTC.

In regard to this clonotype: Being one base from a much bigger clone, this may be a read error. The V gene is TRBV6-1, the J gene TRBJ2-7; D unclear. This CDR3 has 15 amino acids. With 1 base removed from V and 3 bases from J, the gap between germline ends came to 13 bases. Germline-derived CDR1 and CDR2 are MNHNS and SASEGT. The CDR3 region has the DNA TGTGCCAGCAGTGAAGTGTCGGGCCCCAACTACGAGCAGTACTTC. This sequence encodes CASSEVSGPNYEQYF.

This clonotype occurred many times. The chain couples TRBV7-2 to TRBJ2-3; D is possibly TRBD2 (7 bases). The CDR3 covers 17 residues. From germline, CDR1 is SGHTA and CDR2 FQGNSA. V lost 3 bases to trimming and J lost 2 bases, with 18 bases between them. CDR3 sequence (DNA): TGTGCCAGCAGCTTGGCGGGATGGGGGGGGCCCACAGATACGCAGTATTTT. It specifies CASSLAGWGGPTDTQYF.

This clonotype was detected many times. The gene calls are TRBV7-9 and TRBJ1-4; the D is unclear. The V and J ends lost 7 bases and 2 bases respectively, with 17 bases between them. Germline V gives CDR1 SEHNR, CDR2 FQNEAQ (reference sequence). This CDR3 region has 16 residues. CDR3 in DNA: TGTGCCAGCACCTTGGGAGGTCCTCGCACTAATGAAAAACTGTTTTTT. It codes for CASTLGGPRTNEKLFF.